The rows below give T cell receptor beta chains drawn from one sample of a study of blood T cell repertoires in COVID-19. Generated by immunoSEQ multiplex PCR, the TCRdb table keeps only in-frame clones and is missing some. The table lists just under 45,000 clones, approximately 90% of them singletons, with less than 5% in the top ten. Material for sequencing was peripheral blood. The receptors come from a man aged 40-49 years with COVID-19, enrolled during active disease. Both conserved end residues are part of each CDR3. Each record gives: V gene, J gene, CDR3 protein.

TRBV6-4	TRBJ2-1	CASSDELECEQFF
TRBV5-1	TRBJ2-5	CASSLISGAETQYF
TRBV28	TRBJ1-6	CASSSVNSPLHF
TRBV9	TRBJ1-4	CASSEERRPIATNEKLFF
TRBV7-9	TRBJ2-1	CASSLGAGGNEQFF
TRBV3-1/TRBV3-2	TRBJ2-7	CASSQDVGLAEYF
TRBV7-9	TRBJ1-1	CASSLSTGTGKAEAFF
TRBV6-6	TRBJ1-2	CASSPPPGTGANYGYTF
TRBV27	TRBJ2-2	CASSLYIRTSGIGGELFF
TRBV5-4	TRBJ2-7	CASSLEAGRGEQYF
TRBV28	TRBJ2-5	CASSNQGARETQYF
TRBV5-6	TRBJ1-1	CASSQSDRGRQAFF
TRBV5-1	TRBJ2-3	CASSLEPISTDTQYF
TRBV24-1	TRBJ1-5	CATSAGATPQHF
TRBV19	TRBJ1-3	CASRDNRLGQDGNTIYF
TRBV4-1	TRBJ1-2	CASSLTGKQTRNGYTF
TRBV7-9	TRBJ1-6	CASSARTGVDSPLHF
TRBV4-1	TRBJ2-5	CASSHTNEETQYF
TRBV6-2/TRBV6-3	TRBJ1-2	CASSYSSQGNGYTF
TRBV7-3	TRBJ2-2	CASSLISGSTGELFF
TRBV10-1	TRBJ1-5	CASSRTGGRSHSNQPQHF
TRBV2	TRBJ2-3	CASRGGTQSTDTQYF
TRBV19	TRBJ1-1	CASSPGTGGNTEAFF
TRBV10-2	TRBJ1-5	CASSERGGQSNQPQHF
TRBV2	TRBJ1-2	CASRQGANYGYTF
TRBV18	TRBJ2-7	CASSRWDRSAYEQYF
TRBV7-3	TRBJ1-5	CASSLRTDNSNQPQHF
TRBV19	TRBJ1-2	CASTPPWGANYGYTF
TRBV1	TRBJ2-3	CTSSPRLESPTDTQYF
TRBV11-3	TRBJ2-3	CASSLDLGTDTQYF
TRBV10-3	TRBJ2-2	CAISPVDSGELFF
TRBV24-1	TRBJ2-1	CATSDSGAGIFSGEQFF
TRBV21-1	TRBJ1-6	CASNQVRGTDRGRSSYNSPLHF
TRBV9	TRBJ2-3	CASSVDPSGLITDTQYF
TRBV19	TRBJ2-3	CASSISALASSTDTQYF
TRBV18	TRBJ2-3	CASSLRGGYSPDTDTQYF
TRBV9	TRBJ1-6	CASSPGWGEDSPLHF
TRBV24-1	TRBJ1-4	CATRDRFREKLFF
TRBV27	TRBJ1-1	CASKVGVNTEAFF
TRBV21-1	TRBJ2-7	CASGPNTSDRYKGSYEQYF
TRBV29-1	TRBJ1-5	CSVSAGADQPQHF
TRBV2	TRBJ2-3	CASSEGDQGDTQYF
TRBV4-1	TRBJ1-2	CASSQVEDSGLYGYTF
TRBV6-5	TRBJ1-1	CASHWGRGRTEAFF
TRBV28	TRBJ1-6	CASSFGDRNSPLHF
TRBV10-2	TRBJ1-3	CASSETANSGNTIYF
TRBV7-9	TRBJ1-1	CASSQIRTANTEAFF
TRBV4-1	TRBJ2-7	CASSQGGIEIHEQYF
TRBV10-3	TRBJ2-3	CAISRGTSGSTDTQYF
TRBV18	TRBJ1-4	CASSPPGQGRQRVFF
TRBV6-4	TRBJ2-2	CASRTLASTGELFF
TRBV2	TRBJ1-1	CASSVEVLGEAFF
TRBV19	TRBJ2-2	CASSTSGNTGELFF